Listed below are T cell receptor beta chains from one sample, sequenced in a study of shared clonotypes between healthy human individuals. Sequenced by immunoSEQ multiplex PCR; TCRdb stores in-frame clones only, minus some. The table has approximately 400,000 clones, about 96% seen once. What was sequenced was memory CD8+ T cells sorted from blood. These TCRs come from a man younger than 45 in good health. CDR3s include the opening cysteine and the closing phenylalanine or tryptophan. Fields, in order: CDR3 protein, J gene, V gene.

CDR3aa: CASTLAGGTEAFF; j_gene: TRBJ1-1; v_gene: TRBV14
CDR3aa: CASSAPGTGSSPLHF; j_gene: TRBJ1-6; v_gene: TRBV6-6
CDR3aa: CATSRAGQGTFGYTF; j_gene: TRBJ1-2; v_gene: TRBV15
CDR3aa: CASSPPVEQFF; j_gene: TRBJ2-1; v_gene: TRBV5-8
CDR3aa: CAWSALAGVGEQYF; j_gene: TRBJ2-7; v_gene: TRBV30
CDR3aa: CASSSVAGVTYNEQFF; j_gene: TRBJ2-1; v_gene: TRBV14
CDR3aa: CASSQGERGIGTQYF; j_gene: TRBJ2-5; v_gene: TRBV4-1
CDR3aa: CASRKGLSGLWTQYF; j_gene: TRBJ2-5; v_gene: TRBV19
CDR3aa: CASSFSSGELFF; j_gene: TRBJ2-2; v_gene: TRBV28
CDR3aa: CASSYSGLAGAYEQYF; j_gene: TRBJ2-7; v_gene: TRBV6-5
CDR3aa: CASSSRTVGEQYF; j_gene: TRBJ2-7; v_gene: TRBV7-2
CDR3aa: CASRTPHMTVGNGYTF; j_gene: TRBJ1-2; v_gene: TRBV28
CDR3aa: CASSEPLAGGGETQYF; j_gene: TRBJ2-5; v_gene: TRBV25-1
CDR3aa: CASSYSGRPSEGQYF; j_gene: TRBJ2-7; v_gene: TRBV6-9
CDR3aa: CASSQARGGLYNEQFF; j_gene: TRBJ2-1; v_gene: TRBV4-2
CDR3aa: CASSAGTRSGEQYF; j_gene: TRBJ2-7; v_gene: TRBV6-1
CDR3aa: CASSIPTGGVGQETQYF; j_gene: TRBJ2-5; v_gene: TRBV5-1
CDR3aa: CAWRKLAGGEQYF; j_gene: TRBJ2-7; v_gene: TRBV30
CDR3aa: CASSLEARQKGYNEQFF; j_gene: TRBJ2-1; v_gene: TRBV7-9
CDR3aa: CASSSGGAGGPAYNEQFF; j_gene: TRBJ2-1; v_gene: TRBV7-2
CDR3aa: CASRPGAFQVETQYF; j_gene: TRBJ2-5; v_gene: TRBV27
CDR3aa: CASSLAQGANVLTF; j_gene: TRBJ2-6; v_gene: TRBV7-8
CDR3aa: CASSLAGSYNEQFF; j_gene: TRBJ2-1; v_gene: TRBV5-1
CDR3aa: CASSYRLASTDTQYF; j_gene: TRBJ2-3; v_gene: TRBV6-5
CDR3aa: CASSSAGQGAFGYTF; j_gene: TRBJ1-2; v_gene: TRBV28
CDR3aa: CASRGGVSEQYF; j_gene: TRBJ2-7; v_gene: TRBV25-1
CDR3aa: CASSTGQGRGSNEQYF; j_gene: TRBJ2-7; v_gene: TRBV5-1
CDR3aa: CASSPGPTPTGELFF; j_gene: TRBJ2-2; v_gene: TRBV27
CDR3aa: CASSRGTDTQYF; j_gene: TRBJ2-3; v_gene: TRBV27
CDR3aa: CAYGKAGGRETQYF; j_gene: TRBJ2-5; v_gene: TRBV30
CDR3aa: CASSVKYRLAGGNTGELFF; j_gene: TRBJ2-2; v_gene: TRBV6-1
CDR3aa: CASSPDRMAFF; j_gene: TRBJ1-1; v_gene: TRBV5-1
CDR3aa: CSVDGGANTEAFF; j_gene: TRBJ1-1; v_gene: TRBV29-1
CDR3aa: CASSPGGVAFF; j_gene: TRBJ1-1; v_gene: TRBV18
CDR3aa: CASSYSYEQYF; j_gene: TRBJ2-7; v_gene: TRBV5-8
CDR3aa: CASSLWQGTGYYEQYF; j_gene: TRBJ2-7; v_gene: TRBV7-9
CDR3aa: CASSPQVNEQFF; j_gene: TRBJ2-1; v_gene: TRBV28
CDR3aa: CASSYLKAGATHTQYF; j_gene: TRBJ2-3; v_gene: TRBV6-5
CDR3aa: CASSQGGTGWPQHF; j_gene: TRBJ1-5; v_gene: TRBV28
CDR3aa: CASSVQGNQPQHF; j_gene: TRBJ1-5; v_gene: TRBV28
CDR3aa: CASSPSGRSWETQYF; j_gene: TRBJ2-5; v_gene: TRBV6-1
CDR3aa: CASSQASGHSAEQYF; j_gene: TRBJ2-7; v_gene: TRBV4-1
CDR3aa: CASSDFGLAASTDTQYF; j_gene: TRBJ2-3; v_gene: TRBV28
CDR3aa: CASSVAGTLADTQYF; j_gene: TRBJ2-3; v_gene: TRBV9
CDR3aa: CASSELRSNEQFF; j_gene: TRBJ2-1; v_gene: TRBV6-1
CDR3aa: CASSTLNSGTASNQPQHF; j_gene: TRBJ1-5; v_gene: TRBV28
CDR3aa: CASSLTANYGYTF; j_gene: TRBJ1-2; v_gene: TRBV28
CDR3aa: CASSRGLNTEAFF; j_gene: TRBJ1-1; v_gene: TRBV5-1